Below, 26 T cell receptor beta chains from the same sample are listed, as sequenced in a study of HIV-infected children after antiretroviral therapy interruption. The treatment is: PENTA 11 planned treatment interruption arm or continuous ART arm. Unique molecular identifiers were included in an RNA-based 3' RACE TCR library. Via MiXCR, TCRdb re-called the 3' RACE reads, giving one row per CDR3 protein. The table shows roughly 46,000 distinct CDR3 sequences, with 4.3% occurring only once. The input for sequencing was CD45RA+ CD4+ T cells from PBMCs, pooled from several time points, taken from a donor given antiretroviral therapy, either interrupted or continuous. Subset of the sample: naive CD4+ CD45RA+ CD45RO- T cells. The receptor source for this set is a pool of human donors with HIV.

The sample holds a few counts of this clonotype. Written as DNA, the CDR3 is TGTGCCAGCAGCCAATCCCTGGACAGGGTCTACGAGCAGTACTTC. This sequence encodes CASSQSLDRVYEQYF. This sequence joins TRBV14 and TRBJ2-7; 8 positions agree with TRBD1. This CDR3 region has 15 residues. Trimming at V came to 2 bases and at J to 3 bases, leaving 6 bases not matched to a gene. Germline CDR1 is SGHDN and CDR2 is FVKESK.

Note on this clonotype: Just one base apart from a much larger clone, this may be a read error. The chain combines TRBV18 with TRBJ1-1; possible D gene TRBD1, 5 bases. CDR1 is KGHSH and CDR2 is LQKENI in the germline V gene. The ends were cut back, 6 bases at V and 1 base at J, with 12 bases in the middle. This CDR3 has 14 amino acids. The DNA for the CDR3 is TGTGCCAGCTCGCGGGGCAGAGAGAACACTGAAGCTTTCTTT. This codes for CASSRGRENTEAFF.

This clonotype was found a few times. This rearrangement joins TRBV12-3 or TRBV12-4 to TRBJ1-4, with 8 bases matching TRBD1. The ends lost 6 bases at V and 12 bases at J; junction bases unmatched: 6. This CDR3 spans 12 amino acids. The CDR3 loop is CASRGQDVELFF. The CDR3, as DNA: TGTGCCAGCAGGGGACAGGACGTCGAACTGTTTTTT.

This clonotype was counted at least ten times. The chain combines TRBV28 with TRBJ1-5; the match to TRBD1 covers 9 bases. The CDR3 length is 13 residues. J lost 11 bases, V lost 6 bases, and 8 bases had no gene match. Per germline, CDR1 MDHEN and CDR2 SYDVKM. Here the CDR3 reads CASSPGQGKAQHF. The DNA of the CDR3 is TGTGCCAGCAGCCCGGGACAGGGAAAGGCCCAGCATTTT.

This clonotype came up a few times. The CDR3 bases are TGCAGCGTTGAAGATACCGGCAGGGGGTCCACTGAAGCTTTCTTT. This codes for CSVEDTGRGSTEAFF. The chain has TRBV29-1 and TRBJ1-1, with TRBD1 identical over 7 bases. There are 15 residues in the CDR3. Germline loops: CDR1 SQVTM, CDR2 ANQGSEA. The trim removed 0 bases at V and 4 bases at J, leaving 8 bases unmatched.

This clonotype was seen only a few times. The J gene is TRBJ2-5, the V gene TRBV12-3 or TRBV12-4; D call uncertain. Trimming took 6 bases from V and 1 from J, leaving 21 bases between them. The CDR3 spans 17 residues. The CDR3 nucleotides are TGTGCCAGCAGAGGTTTTCGGAGCCTGGGGTCCCAAGAGACCCAGTACTTC. Its protein is CASRGFRSLGSQETQYF.

This clonotype occurred many times. The V gene is TRBV29-1, the J gene TRBJ1-1; D may be TRBD1 (6 bases). V lost 6 bases and J 5 bases, leaving 13 bases between the germline ends. CDR3 size: 12 residues. Germline lookup yields CDR1 SQVTM and CDR2 ANQGSEA. The CDR3 loop reads CSVRGGGTEAFF. As DNA, the CDR3 is TGCAGCGTCAGGGGAGGGGGGACTGAAGCTTTCTTT.

This clonotype was detected only a few times. This chain connects TRBV12-3 or TRBV12-4 to TRBJ1-1, with 8 bases identical to TRBD1. This CDR3 comprises 14 residues. The ends lost 1 base at V and 5 bases at J; junction bases unmatched: 3. CDR3 loop: CASSLEQGATEAFF. The DNA for the CDR3 is TGTGCCAGCAGTTTAGAGCAGGGGGCAACTGAAGCTTTCTTT.

This clonotype has at least ten counts. The V gene is TRBV7-9, the J gene TRBJ2-1, with D possibly being TRBD1 or TRBD2 (5 bases each). The germline V and J ends were trimmed by 3 bases and 8 bases, with 14 bases remaining between them. Germline values: CDR1 SEHNR, CDR2 FQNEAQ (reference sequence). The CDR3 sequence is 14 residues long. The CDR3 nucleotides are TGTGCCAGCAGCTTTGAGGGGAGCGCCTATGAGCAGTTCTTC. Encoded protein: CASSFEGSAYEQFF.

This clonotype is labeled as medium-sized. This chain uses TRBV20-1 with TRBJ1-1; D gene uncertain. V was shortened by 3 bases and J by 4 bases, with 9 bases between the two germline ends. The CDR3 is made up of 12 amino acids. Per germline, CDR1 DFQATT and CDR2 SNEGSKA (reference sequence). The CDR3 reads CSASEWGTEAFF. The CDR3 nucleotides are TGCAGTGCTAGTGAGTGGGGCACTGAAGCTTTCTTT.

This clonotype was counted many times. The rearrangement uses TRBV7-2 and TRBJ2-3; TRBD1 matches 7 bases. The V and J ends lost 5 bases and 11 bases, in that order; junction bases with no gene match: 4. Germline V gene sequence: CDR1 SGHTA, CDR2 FQGNSA. CDR3 size: 11 residues. For the CDR3, the DNA is TGTGCCAGCAGCCTTCGGGACAGGCAGTATTTT. Residues: CASSLRDRQYF.

At least ten counts were recorded for this clonotype. V gene TRBV2 combines with J gene TRBJ2-3; D call uncertain. The CDR3 contains 16 residues. Germline V gene data show CDR1 as SNHLY and CDR2 as FYNNEI. V lost 6 bases and J lost 4, with 20 bases in between. The CDR3 reads CASRGSSIIDADTQYF. In DNA, the CDR3 is TGTGCCAGCAGAGGATCATCGATAATCGATGCAGATACGCAGTATTTT. The full variable domain, its missing parts supplied by reference TRBV2 and TRBJ2-3, is EPEVTQTPSHQVTQMGQEVILRCVPISNHLYFYWYRQILGQKVEFLVSFYNNEISEKSEIFDDQFSVERPDGSNFTLKIRSTKLEDSAMYFCASRGSSIIDADTQYFGPGTRLTVL.

This clonotype was observed a few times. The gene calls are TRBV20-1 and TRBJ1-1; a possible D gene is TRBD1 (6 bases). The V gene's germline CDR1 is DFQATT and CDR2 SNEGSKA (reference sequence). The length of the CDR3 is 12 residues. V was pared by 6 bases and J by 12 bases, with 20 bases between. The CDR3 sequence is CSAKWRGFGSFF. CDR3 bases: TGCAGTGCGAAGTGGAGGGGGTTTGGGTCTTTCTTT.

The gene calls are TRBV20-1 and TRBJ2-3; 10 nucleotides match TRBD2. Germline values: CDR1 DFQATT, CDR2 SNEGSKA (reference sequence). V was pared by 0 bases and J by 5 bases, with 8 bases of the junction left unmatched. This CDR3 spans 16 amino acids. CDR3 nucleotides: TGCAGTGCTAGAGATCTGAGCGGGGGGGCTTTAGATACGCAGTATTTT. Translating it yields CSARDLSGGALDTQYF.

This clonotype was picked up a small number of times. The CDR3 region has the DNA TGTGCCAGCAGCCCCGACAGGGGCTGGGACACTGAAGCTTTCTTT. This encodes CASSPDRGWDTEAFF. The J gene is TRBJ1-1, the V gene TRBV7-2; 8 bases match TRBD1. CDR1 and CDR2 from the germline V gene are SGHTA and FQGNSA. The trim removed 5 bases at V and 3 bases at J, leaving 8 bases unmatched. CDR3 length equals 15 residues. Filled out from reference TRBV7-2 and TRBJ1-1, the complete variable domain reads GAGVSQSPSNKVTEKGKDVELRCDPISGHTALYWYRQSLGQGLEFLIYFQGNSAPDKSGLPSDRFSAERTGGSVSTLTIQRTQQEDSAVYLCASSPDRGWDTEAFFGQGTRLTVV.

This clonotype has a count of ten or more. The chain has TRBV19 and TRBJ2-7, with 11 positions matching TRBD1. This CDR3 is built from 13 residues. J lost 9 bases, V lost 4 bases, and 5 bases had no gene match. From germline, CDR1 is LNHDA and CDR2 SQIVND (reference sequence). In nucleotides, the CDR3 is TGTGCCAGTAGTAGGGGACAGGGGGACCGGCAGTACTTC. Its protein product is CASSRGQGDRQYF.

This clonotype was counted a few times. J is TRBJ1-2 and V is TRBV4-2; D is undetermined. Between the trimmed V and J ends, which lost 0 bases and 7 bases, there was a span of 15 bases. The CDR3 extends over 15 amino acids. Germline loops: CDR1 LGHNA, CDR2 YNFKEQ. The CDR3 DNA reads TGTGCCAGCAGCCAAGATCAACACCTTCCCGGTGGCTACACCTTC. It codes for CASSQDQHLPGGYTF.

The sample holds many counts of this clonotype. The chain links TRBV7-6 to TRBJ2-2; D call uncertain. The V gene's germline CDR1 is SGHVS and CDR2 FNYEAQ. The CDR3 is made up of 13 amino acids. Trimming stripped 5 bases from V and 5 bases from J, with 9 bases between. The CDR3 DNA reads TGTGCCAGCAGCCCGTACGGGACCGGGGAGCTGTTTTTT. It encodes CASSPYGTGELFF.

At least ten counts were recorded for this clonotype. The genes are TRBV28 and TRBJ1-2; 10 bases are shared with TRBD1. Unmatched junction bases numbered 15, after V lost 6 bases and J lost 8 bases. The germline CDR1 and CDR2 sequences are MDHEN and SYDVKM. The CDR3 extends over 16 amino acids. CDR3 DNA sequence: TGTGCCAGCAGCATTATCCAGACAGGGGGCCCGCGGGGCTACACCTTC. It encodes CASSIIQTGGPRGYTF.

This clonotype was counted many times. The chain couples TRBV7-2 to TRBJ1-2; D remains ambiguous. The CDR3 runs 16 residues. Per germline, CDR1 SGHTA and CDR2 FQGNSA. The V gene lost 3 bases and the J gene lost 0 bases, with 14 bases spanning the gap. DNA of the CDR3: TGTGCCAGCAGCTTCGCGCCCGGGTCCGCTAACTATGGCTACACCTTC. Translating gives CASSFAPGSANYGYTF.

At least ten counts were recorded for this clonotype. DNA for the CDR3: TGTGCCTGGGGGACTGGGCGTGACCAAGAGACCCAGTACTTC. It codes for CAWGTGRDQETQYF. This chain connects TRBV30 to TRBJ2-5, with D possibly being TRBD2 (6 bases). Germline loops: CDR1 GTSNPN, CDR2 SVGIG (reference sequence). V lost 5 bases to trimming and J lost 0 bases, with 13 bases between them. The CDR3 runs to 14 residues.

Ten or more counts support this clonotype. The chain employs TRBV12-3 or TRBV12-4 and TRBJ2-7; no clear D. This CDR3 has 15 residues. The V end was cut by 6 bases, the J end by 0 bases, with 15 bases between. The CDR3 reads CASSPVEPSSYEQYF. The CDR3 DNA reads TGTGCCAGCAGCCCAGTGGAGCCGAGCTCCTACGAGCAGTACTTC.

The sample holds a few counts of this clonotype. The V gene is TRBV27, the J gene TRBJ2-7; TRBD2 matches 7 bases. V gave up 8 bases and J gave up 9 bases; unmatched junction bases: 13. CDR1 is MNHEY and CDR2 is SMNVEV in the germline V gene (reference sequence). The length of the CDR3 is 13 residues. The CDR3 DNA reads TGTGCCAGCCAAACGGGACTACCATCGCGGCAGTACTTC. Its protein product is CASQTGLPSRQYF.

The sample holds many counts of this clonotype. The chain employs TRBV27 and TRBJ1-6; the D gene is possibly TRBD1 (6 bases). The V end lost 0 bases, the J end lost 8 bases, and 17 bases lay between the germline ends. CDR3 length: 17 amino acids. In germline, CDR1 is MNHEY, CDR2 SMNVEV (reference sequence). CDR3 loop: CASSLSADRQPYSPLHF. The CDR3 DNA reads TGTGCCAGCAGTTTATCGGCCGACAGGCAGCCGTATTCACCCCTCCACTTT.

This clonotype showed up many times. This chain uses TRBV20-1 with TRBJ2-5; tentatively, D is TRBD1 or TRBD2 (6 bases each). CDR1 is DFQATT and CDR2 is SNEGSKA in the germline V gene (reference sequence). The V end lost 1 base, the J end lost 5 bases, and 23 bases lay between the germline ends. The CDR3 runs 17 residues. CDR3 coding DNA: TGCAGTGCTAGAGCCCGGGGGCCAGGAGCCTACCCTGAGACCCAGTACTTC. Its translation: CSARARGPGAYPETQYF.

This clonotype was seen many times. The CDR3 here is CASNASYPAALPTDTQYF. CDR3 coding DNA: TGTGCCAGCAACGCATCGTATCCGGCGGCCCTTCCTACAGATACGCAGTATTTT. This chain links TRBV21-1 with TRBJ2-3; the table names TRBD2, a call not compared with the DNA. TRBV21-1 is marked as a pseudogene. This CDR3 comprises 18 residues.